One T cell receptor beta chain is described in this entry. This specimen belongs to a study of blood T cell repertoires in COVID-19. For the study at large: Donors in Cohort 3 counted as recovered after two negative PCRs, clearance, or symptom resolution. Material from acute and convalescent COVID-19 was sourced from the United States, Italy and Spain.

This study enrolled people aged 18 to 89 from about two dozen US geographic areas. From germline, CDR1 is SGHRS and CDR2 YFSETQ. V shed 2 bases and J 0 bases; nucleotides not matched to a gene: 4. CDR3 length equals 15 residues. Sequencing used immunoSEQ multiplex PCR; TCRdb keeps in-frame clones, though not all of them. The sample lists 300,000 to 450,000 clones; approximately 89% were seen once. Sequencing was carried out using PBMCs or T cells enriched from blood (not recorded which). The genes are TRBV5-1 and TRBJ1-1; 7 bases map to TRBD1. The TCR was taken from a man in his forties in a cohort exposed to, infected with or recovered from COVID-19 (not recorded which). The CDR3: CASSLTGTVNTEAFF. In DNA, the CDR3 is TGCGCCAGCAGCTTAACCGGGACAGTGAACACTGAAGCTTTCTTT.